This T cell receptor (beta chain) was found in a study of PD-1 blockade in mismatch repair-deficient tumors. Study background: All were previously treated, progressing patients with 12 mismatch repair-deficient cancer types. Study-wide points: Rapid post-treatment expansion, then contraction, generally preceding radiologic response, marked tumor-resident clones.

TCRdb's copy holds only in-frame clones and misses some; the assay was immunoSEQ multiplex PCR. This sample yields about 66,000 clones, of which approximately 82% are seen a single time; over 4.5% belongs to the top ten. In the case of this clone: The antigen remains unidentified.

V gave up 4 bases and J gave up 3 bases, with 13 bases separating them. Per the germline V gene, CDR1 is LGHNA and CDR2 is YNFKEQ. The CDR3 extends over 15 amino acids. The sequence was obtained from an adult with mismatch repair-deficient cancer. This chain uses TRBV4-2 with TRBJ2-1, with D perhaps matching TRBD1 or TRBD2 (6 bases each). Here the sequenced sample was peripheral blood, taken 2 weeks after starting pembrolizumab. In DNA, the CDR3 is TGTGCCAGCAGCCCAGGGGCGGGGAACTACAATGAGCAGTTCTTC. Protein product: CASSPGAGNYNEQFF.